What follows are 27 T cell receptor beta chains derived from one specimen sequenced in a study of spatial heterogeneity in lung cancer. As for time point: sample taken at primary tumor resection. Unsorted samples of tumor, nontumor lung or frozen PBMC had their whole RNA sequenced. TCRdb independently ran MiXCR on the 5' RACE reads; one entry per CDR3 protein. The data hold some 83,000 distinct CDR3 sequences, with approximately 18% observed a single time. Sequencing was performed on PBMCs, taken at surgery. These receptors originate from a male donor with early-stage non-small cell lung cancer.

This clonotype turned up a few times. V and J are TRBV6-2 or TRBV6-3 and TRBJ2-2; D is uncertain. Germline V gene sequence: CDR1 MNHEY, CDR2 SVGEGT. V was trimmed by 2 bases and J by 10 bases, leaving 8 bases between them. The CDR3 runs 12 residues. The CDR3: CASSYDMEELFF. In nucleotides, the CDR3 is TGTGCCAGCAGTTACGATATGGAGGAGCTGTTTTTT.

Ten or more counts support this clonotype. V gene TRBV6-1 combines with J gene TRBJ1-5; 9 nucleotides line up with TRBD1. V was clipped by 3 bases and J by 11 bases; unmatched bases: 14. The CDR3 has 16 residues. CDR1 and CDR2 (germline): MNHNS, SASEGT. CDR3 region: CASSDPSGTGLEAQHF. Here the CDR3 DNA reads TGTGCCAGCAGTGACCCCTCCGGGACAGGGCTCGAGGCCCAGCATTTT.

The V gene is TRBV18, the J gene TRBJ2-7; D is unclear. V lost 6 bases, J lost 2 bases, and 11 bases lay in between. Germline CDR1 and CDR2: KGHSH and LQKENI. The CDR3 runs 13 residues. The CDR3 DNA reads TGTGCCAGCTCTATCCAGGACCCCTACGAGCAGTACTTC. Its translation: CASSIQDPYEQYF.

The chain is built from TRBV3-1 and TRBJ2-5; D is tentatively TRBD1 or TRBD2 (6 bases each). V shed 7 bases and J shed 1 base, with 13 bases lying between them. Germline CDR1 reads LGHDT; CDR2 reads YNNKEL (reference sequence). CDR3 size: 14 residues. DNA for the CDR3: TGTGCCAGCAACAAGGGGGGAATCCAAGAGACCCAGTACTTC. It translates to CASNKGGIQETQYF.

This clonotype was seen more than once but under ten times. J is TRBJ2-2 and V is TRBV7-9; 7 bases fit TRBD2. The CDR3 consists of 14 residues. The germline V gene encodes CDR1 SEHNR and CDR2 FQNEAQ (reference sequence). The junction had 5 bases not matched to a gene; V was cut back by 10 bases and J by 0 bases. Here the CDR3 reads CATGAGSNTGELFF. The DNA for the CDR3 is TGTGCCACTGGAGCGGGGTCGAACACCGGGGAGCTGTTTTTT.

The chain links TRBV2 to TRBJ1-5; D is perhaps TRBD1 (5 bases). V shed 7 bases and J shed 4 bases, with 14 bases lying between them. This CDR3 has 14 residues. Germline V gene data show CDR1 as SNHLY and CDR2 as FYNNEI. In nucleotides, the CDR3 is TGTGCCAGCAAGGGCAGGGTGTCGAATCAGCCCCAGCATTTT. As protein: CASKGRVSNQPQHF.

The gene calls are TRBV5-6 and TRBJ1-1; D gene ambiguous. The germline V gene has CDR1 SGHDT and CDR2 YYEEEE. The germline V and J ends were trimmed by 4 bases and 13 bases, with 17 bases remaining between them. This CDR3 has 12 amino acids. The CDR3 region has the DNA TGTGCCAGCAGCCTAAGTACCCGGGGAGTTTTCTTT. Encoded protein: CASSLSTRGVFF. The whole variable domain, filled in from reference TRBV5-6 and TRBJ1-1, reads DAGVTQSPTHLIKTRGQQVTLRCSPKSGHDTVSWYQQALGQGPQFIFQYYEEEERQRGNFPDRFSGHQFPNYSSELNVNALLLGDSALYLCASSLSTRGVFFGQGTRLTVV.

This clonotype was seen a handful of times. The rearrangement joins TRBV10-3 to TRBJ2-1; D is uncertain. Trimming pared 0 bases from V and 6 bases from J, leaving 9 bases between. Germline V gives CDR1 ENHRY, CDR2 SYGVKD. This CDR3 region has 14 residues. Here the CDR3 DNA reads TGTGCCATCAGTGAGTCAGTCGTTGGCAATGAGCAGTTCTTC. It encodes CAISESVVGNEQFF.

The chain uses TRBV24-1 and TRBJ2-3; either TRBD1 or TRBD2 may fit D (5 bases each). Germline V CDR1 and CDR2: KGHDR, SFDVKD. CDR3 length: 16 amino acids. Between the trimmed V and J ends, which lost 4 bases and 6 bases, there was a span of 19 bases. The CDR3 loop is CATSDSGTRDHDTQYF. The CDR3 region has the DNA TGTGCCACCAGTGACTCCGGGACGCGCGACCACGATACGCAGTATTTT.

In this sample, this clonotype turned up a few times. V gene TRBV12-3 or TRBV12-4 combines with J gene TRBJ1-1; tentatively, D is TRBD1 (5 bases). V lost 10 bases to trimming and J lost 2 bases, with 14 bases between them. The CDR3 spans 13 residues. The CDR3 DNA sequence: TGTGCCATCATAGCAGGGATCAACACTGAAGCTTTCTTT. Protein product: CAIIAGINTEAFF.

In its sample, this clonotype was seen a few times. The V call is TRBV11-2, the J call TRBJ2-3, with D maybe TRBD2 (5 bases). The length of the CDR3 is 14 residues. The V and J ends lost 7 bases and 6 bases respectively, with 17 bases between them. CDR1 and CDR2 from the germline V gene are SGHAT and FQNNGV. As DNA, the CDR3 is TGTGCCAGCAACCCACCATGGGCGGGTGATACGCAGTATTTT. Translated: CASNPPWAGDTQYF.

The table lists this clonotype with many counts. The rearrangement uses TRBV7-6 and TRBJ2-7; no definite D call. With 5 bases removed from V and 6 bases from J, the gap between germline ends came to 14 bases. Germline assignment: CDR1 SGHVS and CDR2 FNYEAQ. This CDR3 is 13 amino acids long. CDR3 amino acids: CASSPNSLSEQYF. The CDR3 DNA follows: TGTGCCAGCAGCCCCAACAGCCTCTCCGAGCAGTACTTC.

This clonotype occurred a few times. The chain employs TRBV6-1 and TRBJ2-3; 9 bases align to TRBD1. The CDR3 consists of 13 residues. The ends lost 10 bases at V and 6 bases at J; junction bases unmatched: 8. CDR1 is MNHNS, CDR2 SASEGT, per germline. The CDR3 loop is CANRQGGSDTQYF. The CDR3 nucleotides are TGTGCCAACCGACAGGGGGGTTCTGATACGCAGTATTTT.

This clonotype was counted a few times. V and J are TRBV3-1 and TRBJ2-1; weak D call: TRBD1 (6 bases). Trimming shortened V by 2 bases and J by 7 bases, and 15 bases separated the two germline ends. The CDR3 loop spans 15 amino acids. Germline V CDR1 and CDR2: LGHDT, YNNKEL (reference sequence). For the CDR3, the DNA is TGTGCCAGCAGCCAAACAGGGAGCAGTATGAATGAGCAGTTCTTC. Amino acid sequence: CASSQTGSSMNEQFF.

The V call is TRBV27, the J call TRBJ2-3; the D is unclear. V gave up 3 bases and J gave up 5 bases, with 6 bases separating them. The CDR3 runs to 12 residues. Germline V gene sequence: CDR1 MNHEY, CDR2 SMNVEV (reference sequence). CDR3 region: CASSFGIDTQYF. The CDR3 DNA sequence: TGTGCCAGCAGTTTTGGGATAGATACGCAGTATTTT.

The CDR3 DNA is TGTGCCAGCAGCCGACAAACGGGACTAGCACGGACAGATACGCAGTATTTT. It translates to CASSRQTGLARTDTQYF. The chain has TRBV7-9 and TRBJ2-3; 9 positions agree with TRBD2. There are 17 residues in the CDR3. Germline V gives CDR1 SEHNR, CDR2 FQNEAQ (reference sequence). The V and J ends lost 5 bases and 3 bases, in that order; junction bases with no gene match: 12.

The table lists this clonotype with a few counts. This chain uses TRBV7-2 with TRBJ2-1; 8 nucleotides agree with TRBD2. CDR1 is SGHTA, CDR2 FQGNSA, per germline. The CDR3 loop spans 15 amino acids. V gave up 8 bases and J gave up 2 bases; unmatched junction bases: 8. This CDR3 is CASGSRGVAYNEQFF. CDR3 DNA: TGTGCCAGCGGATCGCGGGGGGTCGCCTACAATGAGCAGTTCTTC. Looking up the rest from reference TRBV7-2 and TRBJ2-1 gives the full variable domain: GAGVSQSPSNKVTEKGKDVELRCDPISGHTALYWYRQSLGQGLEFLIYFQGNSAPDKSGLPSDRFSAERTGGSVSTLTIQRTQQEDSAVYLCASGSRGVAYNEQFFGPGTRLTVL.

This chain links TRBV28 with TRBJ1-4; 7 bases map to TRBD1. The length of the CDR3 is 17 residues. Trimming cost V 2 bases and J 8 bases; bases outside gene matches: 14. Germline loops: CDR1 MDHEN, CDR2 SYDVKM. The CDR3 region has the DNA TGTGCCAGCAGTTTACCGATCGGGACAGCTCGGGGGGAAAAACTGTTTTTT. Amino acids: CASSLPIGTARGEKLFF.

At least ten counts were recorded for this clonotype. The V and J genes are TRBV4-3 and TRBJ1-1; a possible D gene is TRBD1 (6 bases). The CDR3 has 15 amino acids. The germline V and J ends were trimmed by 0 bases and 4 bases, with 12 bases remaining between them. In germline, CDR1 is LGHNA, CDR2 YSLEER. The DNA of the CDR3 is TGCGCCAGCAGCCAAGATCAGGGGATCCTCACTGAAGCTTTCTTT. Translation gives CASSQDQGILTEAFF.

In its sample, this clonotype was seen a few times. The chain joins TRBV6-6 to TRBJ2-3; D gene unclear. The CDR3 is 16 residues long. The V and J ends lost 0 bases and 0 bases respectively, with 10 bases between them. CDR1 MNHNY and CDR2 SVGAGI come from the germline V gene (reference sequence). CDR3 in amino acids: CASSYSSSLSTDTQYF. As DNA, the CDR3 is TGTGCCAGCAGTTACTCGAGTTCTCTGAGCACAGATACGCAGTATTTT.

Details on this clonotype: The junction departs from the called germline gene at one end, perhaps through a read error. The rearrangement uses TRBV7-7 and TRBJ2-1, with TRBD1 matching 8 bases. This CDR3 is 16 amino acids long. Germline CDR1 and CDR2: SSHAT and FNYEAQ (reference sequence). Written as DNA, the CDR3 is TGTGCTAGCAGCCGGGACAGGTTGATGGGGTACAATGAGCAGTTCTTC. It yields the protein CASSRDRLMGYNEQFF.

The chain carries TRBV7-3 and TRBJ2-5; 9 bases are a match to TRBD2. CDR1 is SGHTA and CDR2 is FQGTGA in the germline V gene. The J segment lost 4 bases and the V segment lost 5 bases, leaving 11 bases of the junction unmatched. The CDR3 has 16 amino acids. CDR3 nucleotide sequence: TGTGCCAGCAGCCTCCAGGCGGGGGGGCTGGCAGAGACCCAGTACTTC. Protein product: CASSLQAGGLAETQYF.

The chain combines TRBV3-1 with TRBJ2-4; D may be TRBD2 (6 bases). Trimming took off 3 bases at V and 2 bases at J, with 14 bases between the two ends. The CDR3 consists of 16 residues. The germline V gene has CDR1 LGHDT and CDR2 YNNKEL (reference sequence). CDR3 amino acids: CASSQGGELTKNIQYF. DNA of the CDR3: TGTGCCAGCAGCCAGGGCGGGGAGTTGACCAAAAACATTCAGTACTTC. The entire variable domain, with the rest obtained from reference TRBV3-1 and TRBJ2-4, is as follows: DTAVSQTPKYLVTQMGNDKSIKCEQNLGHDTMYWYKQDSKKFLKIMFSYNNKELIINETVPNRFSPKSPDKAHLNLHINSLELGDSAVYFCASSQGGELTKNIQYFGAGTRLSVL.

CDR3 in DNA: TGTGCCAGCAGTCCCCCCAGGCCACCCCTCCACTTT. Translation gives CASSPPRPPLHF. V gene TRBV28 combines with J gene TRBJ1-6; D gene unclear. Trimming stripped 5 bases from V and 11 bases from J, with 10 bases between. The CDR3 has 12 residues. CDR1 MDHEN and CDR2 SYDVKM come from the germline V gene.

This clonotype was recorded only once. The chain has TRBV14 and TRBJ2-5; D unclear. Trimming stripped 4 bases from V and 0 bases from J, with 12 bases between. The germline V gene encodes CDR1 SGHDN and CDR2 FVKESK. The CDR3 has 15 residues. The CDR3 loop reads CASSPKKANQETQYF. CDR3 DNA: TGTGCCAGCAGCCCAAAGAAAGCAAACCAAGAGACCCAGTACTTC. Full variable domain (remainder filled in from reference TRBV14 and TRBJ2-5): EAGVTQFPSHSVIEKGQTVTLRCDPISGHDNLYWYRRVMGKEIKFLLHFVKESKQDESGMPNNRFLAERTGGTYSTLKVQPAELEDSGVYFCASSPKKANQETQYFGPGTRLLVL.

The genes are TRBV5-1 and TRBJ2-3, with 7 bases that match TRBD2. Germline assignment: CDR1 SGHRS and CDR2 YFSETQ. V lost 1 base and J lost 3; bases outside the gene matches: 2. The CDR3 sequence is 14 residues long. The CDR3 sequence is CASSLQGGTDTQYF. For the CDR3, the DNA is TGCGCCAGCAGCTTGCAGGGAGGGACAGATACGCAGTATTTT.

The chain recombines TRBV5-1 with TRBJ2-3; TRBD2 matches at 11 bases. The CDR3 is 18 amino acids. Trimming at V came to 3 bases and at J to 6 bases, leaving 15 bases not matched to a gene. Germline lookup yields CDR1 SGHRS and CDR2 YFSETQ. This CDR3 reads CASSSNRMTSGIADTQYF. CDR3 nucleotide sequence: TGCGCCAGCAGCTCTAACCGAATGACTAGCGGGATAGCGGATACGCAGTATTTT.